This TCR beta chain comes out of a study of T cells in localized non-small cell lung cancer. The study, taken as a whole, reports: Out of the top 100 tumor clones, a median approximately 57 were seen in adjacent lung. The study linked higher blood T cell density to longer overall survival. It was uninvolved adjacent lung that showed the highest T cell clonality, exceeding tumor. Heterogeneity within the tumor remains possible, as just one region underwent sequencing.

In germline, CDR1 is MNHEY, CDR2 SVGAGI. The CDR3 is 14 residues long. V dropped 7 bases and J dropped 6; count of bases not matched to a gene: 8. Sequencing used immunoSEQ multiplex PCR; TCRdb keeps in-frame clones, though not all of them. Of 55,000 to 75,000 clones listed, about 90% were seen once; the top ten hold 20% to 25%. Notes on this clone: Its antigen is unknown.

The chain has TRBV6-5 and TRBJ2-2; 7 bases are a match to TRBD2. The TCR was taken from a male donor older than 55 with stage III squamous cell lung carcinoma. The sample was peripheral blood, taken before any cancer treatment. CDR3 nucleotide sequence: TGTGCCAGCATTTCCTTCGGGGGGTCCGGGGAGCTGTTTTTT. It yields the protein CASISFGGSGELFF.